There are many counts of the clone carrying this TCR beta chain. For TCRbeta, the library was prepared with unique molecular identifiers. TCRdb redid the calling of the PCR reads with MiXCR, one entry per CDR3 protein. Seen here are approximately 240,000 distinct CDR3 sequences, 7.5% to 10% observed once, and the top ten hold less than 6%. This sample is part of a study of T-cell reconstitution after alpha-beta-depleted transplantation in children. Germline-derived CDR1 and CDR2 are SQVTM and ANQGSEA. V lost 4 bases, J lost 7 bases, and 13 bases lay in between. The CDR3 is made up of 12 amino acids. The sample in question was PBMCs from the stem cell graft donor, obtained from the stem cell graft. The rearrangement links TRBV29-1 to TRBJ1-1, with D maybe TRBD1 (6 bases). This sequence originates from a human donor who donated a stem cell graft to a child with SCID. The CDR3 DNA sequence: TGCAGCGTTGGTACCAGGGGATTTGAAGCTTTCTTT. This translates into CSVGTRGFEAFF.